This TCR beta chain comes out of a study of T cell responses to AZD1222 COVID-19 vaccine. Broader study findings: A reported finding is that nearly half of spike-specific TCRs target unmutated variant regions. Sampled repertoires all dated from after the peak T cell response. Seropositive AZD1222 recipients at baseline numbered only five or six.

Pooled samples include second doses given at about 4 or 12 weeks. The repertoire was sequenced with immunoSEQ multiplex PCR; TCRdb's copy has only in-frame clones and lacks some. In the table there are about 75,000 clones, around 86% of which are singletons. A remark on this clone: Its cognate antigen is unknown.

Trimming shortened V by 6 bases and J by 7 bases, and 9 bases separated the two germline ends. Germline V gene lookup returns CDR1 SNHLY and CDR2 FYNNEI. The CDR3 loop spans 12 amino acids. The genes are TRBV2 and TRBJ1-4; no definite D call. This clonotype originated in an adult who received the AZD1222 COVID-19 vaccine. The material was peripheral blood, obtained 28 days after the second AZD1222 dose. The chain's CDR3 is CASSPYSEKLFF. For the CDR3, the DNA is TGTGCCAGCAGCCCCTACAGTGAAAAACTGTTTTTT.